Presented here are 14 T cell receptor beta chains from one specimen sequenced in a study of T cells in Graves' hyperthyroidism and ophthalmopathy. The investigators amplified TCR beta CDR3 regions from RNA transcripts. In the first-round RT-PCR of the TCR CDR3, the HTBI primer set was used. TCRdb fed the multiplex PCR reads into MiXCR, producing one record per CDR3 protein. Here the sample spans roughly 280,000 distinct CDR3 sequences, about 15% being singletons. The material sequenced was blood. These receptors came from a woman aged 55-75 years with Graves' ophthalmopathy.

This clonotype came up a few times. V is TRBV20-1 and J is TRBJ2-5; the match to TRBD2 covers 9 bases. The CDR3 has 16 residues. The J segment lost 5 bases and the V segment lost 3 bases, leaving 13 bases of the junction unmatched. The germline V gene has CDR1 DFQATT and CDR2 SNEGSKA (reference sequence). CDR3 in amino acids: CSASSSRGGAYETQYF. CDR3 DNA: TGCAGTGCTAGTTCATCTCGCGGGGGGGCCTATGAGACCCAGTACTTC.

There are a few counts of this clonotype. The J gene is TRBJ2-2, the V gene TRBV7-9, with D possibly TRBD1 on 5 matching bases. This CDR3 contains 14 residues. V was pared by 6 bases and J by 4 bases, with 12 bases between. CDR1 is SEHNR, CDR2 FQNEAQ, per germline (reference sequence). CDR3 DNA: TGTGCCAGCAGTCACCGTAGGGGCACCGGGGAGCTGTTTTTT. Protein: CASSHRRGTGELFF.

The rearrangement links TRBV20-1 to TRBJ1-1; 7 bases map to TRBD1. Losses at the gene ends were 5 bases for V and 4 bases for J; bases not matched to a gene: 13. The CDR3 sequence is 15 residues long. The germline CDR1 and CDR2 sequences are DFQATT and SNEGSKA (reference sequence). This CDR3 reads CSARTMRQGGTEAFF. CDR3 sequence (DNA): TGCAGTGCTCGAACGATGAGACAGGGAGGCACTGAAGCTTTCTTT.

This clonotype has a count of ten or more. The rearrangement links TRBV7-6 to TRBJ2-7, with 12 bases aligning to TRBD1. The CDR3 contains 16 residues. CDR1 SGHVS and CDR2 FNYEAQ come from the germline V gene. With 1 base clipped from V and 7 bases from J, the junction kept 8 bases outside the gene matches. CDR3 bases: TGTGCCAGCAGCTTAGGTCCGGGACAGGGGGCGTTGGAGCAGTACTTC. Amino acid sequence: CASSLGPGQGALEQYF.

This clonotype was counted ten times or more. The chain is built from TRBV6-1 and TRBJ2-3, with D possibly matching TRBD2 (5 bases). V shed 8 bases and J shed 6 bases, with 18 bases lying between them. The germline V gene encodes CDR1 MNHNS and CDR2 SASEGT. The CDR3 totals 14 residues. The CDR3 is CASGTALAGDTQYF. The DNA for the CDR3 is TGTGCCAGCGGTACGGCCCTAGCCGGGGATACGCAGTATTTT.

This clonotype was found many times. The rearrangement uses TRBV7-9 and TRBJ1-1; D might be TRBD1 (6 bases). CDR3 size: 14 residues. Germline-derived CDR1 and CDR2 are SEHNR and FQNEAQ (reference sequence). V was pared by 6 bases and J by 3 bases, with 14 bases between. As DNA, the CDR3 is TGTGCCAGCAGGATACAGGGAGGTGACACTGAAGCTTTCTTT. It codes for CASRIQGGDTEAFF.

This clonotype was observed once. This rearrangement joins TRBV20-1 to TRBJ2-7, with D maybe TRBD1 (6 bases). The V gene's germline CDR1 is DFQATT and CDR2 SNEGSKA (reference sequence). The CDR3 is made up of 12 amino acids. Trimming took off 4 bases at V and 6 bases at J, with 13 bases between the two ends. CDR3 sequence: CSANPDSAEQYF. CDR3 DNA: TGCAGTGCTAACCCGGACAGCGCCGAGCAGTACTTC.

This chain joins TRBV4-2 and TRBJ2-6; D uncertain. CDR3 size: 15 residues. The germline V gene has CDR1 LGHNA and CDR2 YNFKEQ. With 0 bases removed from V and 2 bases from J, the gap between germline ends came to 5 bases. CDR3 sequence: CASSQDFAGANVLTF. CDR3 DNA sequence: TGTGCCAGCAGCCAAGATTTCGCTGGGGCCAACGTCCTGACTTTC.

Only a few counts were recorded for this clonotype. The conserved closing phenylalanine or tryptophan is absent in this CDR3, likely reflecting a read error. This chain links TRBV12-3 or TRBV12-4 with TRBJ1-2; no reliable D call. The CDR3 consists of 16 residues. The V end lost 1 base, the J end lost 2 bases, and 14 bases lay between the germline ends. The CDR3 region has the DNA TGTGCCAGCAGTTTAGGATTAGGGAGGGCGAACTATGGCTACACCCTC. Its translation: CASSLGLGRANYGYTL.

This clonotype has at least ten counts. The chain has TRBV6-2 or TRBV6-3 and TRBJ1-1; D gene unclear. Trimming removed 6 bases at V and 0 bases at J, with 11 bases between. CDR1 and CDR2 (germline): MNHEY, SVGEGT. This CDR3 region has 14 residues. CDR3 in amino acids: CASRYRALNTEAFF. DNA of the CDR3: TGTGCCAGCAGATACCGGGCCCTGAACACTGAAGCTTTCTTT.

V is TRBV6-2 or TRBV6-3 and J is TRBJ2-2, with 8 bases that match TRBD1. Germline CDR1 MNHEY, CDR2 SVGEGT. This CDR3 region has 16 residues. With 7 bases clipped from V and 1 base from J, the junction kept 8 bases outside the gene matches. The CDR3 coding sequence is TGTGCCAGCAACCGGTTCGGGACAGGGAACACCGGGGAGCTGTTTTTT. Translation: CASNRFGTGNTGELFF.

In this sample, this clonotype turned up a few times. The chain uses TRBV29-1 and TRBJ1-3; TRBD1 is a possible D gene (6 bases). The CDR3 covers 14 residues. The V end lost 6 bases, the J end lost 2 bases, and 14 bases lay between the germline ends. In germline, CDR1 is SQVTM, CDR2 ANQGSEA. CDR3 bases: TGCAGCGTCGTGCGTGGGGGCACTGGAAACACCATATATTTT. Amino acid sequence: CSVVRGGTGNTIYF.

The chain couples TRBV6-1 to TRBJ1-2; the match to TRBD1 covers 8 bases. J gave up 6 bases and V 5 bases, and 11 bases lay outside the gene matches. The germline CDR1 and CDR2 sequences are MNHNS and SASEGT. This CDR3 has 15 amino acids. The CDR3 nucleotides read TGTGCCAGCAGTCGGACAGGGCCCGTTAGAGATGGCTACACCTTC. It translates to CASSRTGPVRDGYTF.

V is TRBV5-6 and J is TRBJ2-7; D might be TRBD1 or TRBD2, each matching 5 bases. The DNA end is a closer match to TRBJ2-1, so the J assignment may be wrong. Germline V lookup: CDR1 SGHDT, CDR2 YYEEEE. The length of the CDR3 is 13 residues. Here the CDR3 DNA reads TGTGCCAGCAGCTTCGGGGCCAGCTACGAGCAGTTCTTC. As protein: CASSFGASYEQFF.